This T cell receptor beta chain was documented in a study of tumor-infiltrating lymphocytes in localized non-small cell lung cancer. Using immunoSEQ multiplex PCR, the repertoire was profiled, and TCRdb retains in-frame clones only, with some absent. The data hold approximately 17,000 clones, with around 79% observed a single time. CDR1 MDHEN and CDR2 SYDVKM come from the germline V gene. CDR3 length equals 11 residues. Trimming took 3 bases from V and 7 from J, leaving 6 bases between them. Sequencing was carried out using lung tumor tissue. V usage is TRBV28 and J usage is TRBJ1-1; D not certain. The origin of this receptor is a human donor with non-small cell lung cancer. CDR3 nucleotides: TGTGCCAGCAGTTTCGGGGTTGAAGCTTTCTTT. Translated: CASSFGVEAFF.